Listed below are T cell receptor beta chains from one sample, sequenced in a study of response to subunit inactivated influenza vaccine. TCRdb recomputed calls from the RT-PCR reads with MiXCR, one row per CDR3 protein. The repertoire holds about 570,000 distinct CDR3 sequences, with around 11% as singletons. The sample was also linked to a second study, of T cells expressing NK-cell markers.

The sample in question was PBMCs from blood, obtained on the day of vaccination. The origin of the receptors is a man aged 50-60 years who received an inactivated influenza vaccine. Both conserved end residues are part of each CDR3. The order of the fields is clone size, V gene, CDR3 length, D gene, J gene, CDR3 DNA, CDR3 protein. D genes are given only for firm matches. Clone size is shown for a subset of rows, as once, few, many or a class of expanded clone.

>NA|TRBV12-3/TRBV12-4|13|NA|TRBJ1-1
TGTGCCAGCAGTTTGAACAGCGTCACTGAAGCTTTCTTT
CASSLNSVTEAFF
>NA|TRBV24-1|14|NA|TRBJ2-6
TGTGCCACCAGTAGAGGGACTGGGGCCAACGTCCTGACTTTC
CATSRGTGANVLTF
>few|TRBV19|14|TRBD1|TRBJ2-1
TGTGCCAGTAGTCGACAGGGGGCTTATGGTGAGCAGTTCTTC
CASSRQGAYGEQFF
>NA|TRBV19|14|NA|TRBJ1-6
TGTGCCAGTAGTACGAACATGGGAGGAGCACCCCTCCACTTT
CASSTNMGGAPLHF
>many|TRBV20-1|14|NA|TRBJ2-1
TGCAGGACCGCGGCCTTGACTTCCTACAATGAGCAGTTCTTC
CRTAALTSYNEQFF
>many|TRBV27|15|TRBD1|TRBJ1-1
TGTGCCAGCAGGGAGCAACAGGGGGGGGGCACTGAAGCTTTCTTT
CASREQQGGGTEAFF
>many|TRBV5-1|15|NA|TRBJ2-1
TGCGCCAGCAGCTGGGCCGGGACCGTTCAAGATGAGCAGTTCTTC
CASSWAGTVQDEQFF
>few|TRBV12-3/TRBV12-4|15|NA|TRBJ2-5
TGTGCCAGCGGTAGGGGCCTTCGGTACCAAGAGACCCAGTACTTC
CASGRGLRYQETQYF
>many|TRBV5-1|15|TRBD1|TRBJ2-7
TGCGCCAGCAGCTCGCAGGGGGATACAACCTACGAGCAGTACTTC
CASSSQGDTTYEQYF
>many|TRBV12-3/TRBV12-4|13|TRBD2|TRBJ2-4
TGTGCCAGCAGTTTATTAGCGGGAGGGATTCAGTACTTC
CASSLLAGGIQYF
>NA|TRBV5-1|16|TRBD2|TRBJ2-1
TGCGCCAGCAGCTTGTCCCTAGCGGGGGGTATGAATGAGCAGTTCTTC
CASSLSLAGGMNEQFF
>NA|TRBV4-2|15|NA|TRBJ2-7
TGTGCCAGCAGCCAAGATCTGGGGAACTCCTACGAGCAGTACTTC
CASSQDLGNSYEQYF
>NA|TRBV19|16|NA|TRBJ2-3
TGTGCCAGTAGTCCCATCTTTGGAAGAGGGACAGATACGCAGTATTTT
CASSPIFGRGTDTQYF
>NA|TRBV12-3/TRBV12-4|14|TRBD1|TRBJ1-4
TGTGCCAGCAGTAGCCGGGACAGGGTCGGAAAACTGTTTTTT
CASSSRDRVGKLFF
>NA|TRBV7-2|12|NA|TRBJ2-7
TGTGCCAGCAGCAAACGGGACTACGAGCAGTACTTC
CASSKRDYEQYF
>few|TRBV28|16|TRBD1|TRBJ2-2
TGTGCCAGCAGTTCTCCGGGACAGGGTTTAGCCGGGGAGCTGTTTTTT
CASSSPGQGLAGELFF
>few|TRBV7-8|17|NA|TRBJ1-3
TGTGCCAGCAGCTTAGTTCCAGGGAAGATCTCTGGAAACACCATATATTTT
CASSLVPGKISGNTIYF
>few|TRBV7-2|14|NA|TRBJ1-6
TGTGCCAGCACCGGCAGGGCCTGGGATTCACCCCTCCACTTT
CASTGRAWDSPLHF
>NA|TRBV20-1|14|NA|TRBJ1-1
TGCAGTGCCGTCCCCGGGACGGCGAACACTGAAGCTTTCTTT
CSAVPGTANTEAFF
>NA|TRBV6-1|16|TRBD2|TRBJ2-1
TGTGCCAGCTCCCCTAGCGGGCAGAGCTCCTACAATGAGCAGTTCTTC
CASSPSGQSSYNEQFF
>NA|TRBV27|16|TRBD2|TRBJ2-1
TGTGCCAGCAGTTTAATAGCGGGGGGGGGATACAATGAGCAGTTCTTC
CASSLIAGGGYNEQFF
>NA|TRBV6-2/TRBV6-3|16|TRBD1|TRBJ2-7
TGTGCCAGCAGTTATACCGCGGGACAGGTGTTAGACGAGCAGTACTTC
CASSYTAGQVLDEQYF
>NA|TRBV2|12|NA|TRBJ2-3
TGTGCCAGCAAACCTGTAGGAGATACGCAGTATTTT
CASKPVGDTQYF
>few|TRBV5-1|16|NA|TRBJ2-7
TGCGCCAGCAGCTTGGCCGGGCGGGATACCTCCTACGAGCAGTACTTC
CASSLAGRDTSYEQYF
>NA|TRBV6-2/TRBV6-3|15|NA|TRBJ2-2
TGTGCCAGCAGCAACCTTCTAAGGACCACCGGGGAGCTGTTTTTT
CASSNLLRTTGELFF
>NA|TRBV18|14|NA|TRBJ2-7
TGTGCCAGCTCACCACCGACACGGTACTACGAGCAGTACTTC
CASSPPTRYYEQYF
>NA|TRBV6-5|17|NA|TRBJ1-2
TGTGCCAGCAGTTACGGGCAGGGGATAGCCTCTAACTATGGCTACACCTTC
CASSYGQGIASNYGYTF
>NA|TRBV6-2/TRBV6-3|13|NA|TRBJ2-7
TGTGCCAGCAGTTACGTCGGTACCTACGAGCAGTACTTC
CASSYVGTYEQYF
>few|TRBV28|16|NA|TRBJ1-1
TGTGCCAGCAGTTTAATGGGAGGGGCCACGAACACTGAAGCTTTCTTT
CASSLMGGATNTEAFF
>NA|TRBV7-9|16|TRBD2|TRBJ2-5
TGTGCCAGCACCCCCCCCCAGCGGGGGGCCCAAGAGACCCAGTACTTC
CASTPPQRGAQETQYF
>NA|TRBV20-1|14|TRBD2|TRBJ2-7
TGCAGTGCTCAGGTGGCGGGAGGGTTAATGAAGCAGTACTTC
CSAQVAGGLMKQYF
>NA|TRBV5-1|15|TRBD2|TRBJ2-5
TGCGCCAGCTCGATAGCGGGGGGATCTCAAGAGACCCAGTACTTC
CASSIAGGSQETQYF
>NA|TRBV20-1|13|NA|TRBJ2-3
TGCAGTGCTAGTCCCCTCCACACAGATACGCAGTATTTT
CSASPLHTDTQYF
>few|TRBV11-2|19|TRBD2|TRBJ2-1
TGTGCCAGCAGCTCATATGGGGGACTAGCGGACTCCTCCTACAATGAGCAGTTCTTC
CASSSYGGLADSSYNEQFF
>few|TRBV7-2|15|TRBD1|TRBJ2-5
TGTGCCAGCAGATCGATGACAGGGGCCCAAGAGACCCAGTACTTC
CASRSMTGAQETQYF
>many|TRBV4-1|18|TRBD1|TRBJ1-6
TGCGCCAGCAGCCAAATGGGGGGAACGGGACAGGGGAAGTCACCCCTCCACTTT
CASSQMGGTGQGKSPLHF
>few|TRBV20-1|13|TRBD1|TRBJ2-1
TGCAGTGCGAGGAGGACAGGAAGGGATGAGCAGTTCTTC
CSARRTGRDEQFF
>many|TRBV29-1|15|NA|TRBJ2-2
TGCAGCGTGGGGGGGCTGGGTGGATACACCGGGGAGCTGTTTTTT
CSVGGLGGYTGELFF
>many|TRBV5-1|15|NA|TRBJ2-1
TGCGCCAGCAGCTTGGCGGGGGACTCATTCTATGAGCAGTTCTTC
CASSLAGDSFYEQFF
>NA|TRBV5-6|15|NA|TRBJ1-6
TGTGCCAGCACCCCCGATGCCAGACATAATTCACCCCTCCACTTT
CASTPDARHNSPLHF
>many|TRBV12-3/TRBV12-4|14|TRBD2|TRBJ2-1
TGTGCCAGCAGTCCGGGGACTACCCTCAATGAGCAGTTCTTC
CASSPGTTLNEQFF
>few|TRBV10-3|13|NA|TRBJ2-1
TGTGCCATCAGCTTCTTGGGTAACAATGAGCAGTTCTTC
CAISFLGNNEQFF
>NA|TRBV20-1|14|NA|TRBJ2-3
TGCAGTGCTAGAGGGGCTAGCTCCACAGATACGCAGTATTTT
CSARGASSTDTQYF
>few|TRBV12-3/TRBV12-4|18|TRBD2|TRBJ2-3
TGTGCCAGCAGTTTTGGACTAGCGGGGGGCTTTAGCACAGATACGCAGTATTTT
CASSFGLAGGFSTDTQYF
>many|TRBV15|15|NA|TRBJ2-1
TGTGCCACCAGCGCCAATCCGTACTCCTACAATGAGCAGTTCTTC
CATSANPYSYNEQFF